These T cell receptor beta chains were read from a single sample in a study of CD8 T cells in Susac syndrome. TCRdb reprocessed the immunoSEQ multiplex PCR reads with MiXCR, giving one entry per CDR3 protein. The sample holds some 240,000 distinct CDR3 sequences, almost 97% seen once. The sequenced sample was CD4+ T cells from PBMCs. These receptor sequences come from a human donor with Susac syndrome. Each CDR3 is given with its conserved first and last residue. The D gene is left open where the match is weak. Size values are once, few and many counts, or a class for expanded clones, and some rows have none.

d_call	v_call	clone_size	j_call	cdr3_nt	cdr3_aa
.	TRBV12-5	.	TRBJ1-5	TGTGCTAGTGGTTCCAACAATCAGCCCCAGCATTTT	CASGSNNQPQHF
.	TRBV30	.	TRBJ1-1	TGTGCCTGTCTCACAGGGAGTCCTGAAGCTTTCTTT	CACLTGSPEAFF
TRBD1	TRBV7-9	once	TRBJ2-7	TGTGCCAGCAGCCTCTGGACAGGCGGTTCCTACGAGCAGTACTTC	CASSLWTGGSYEQYF
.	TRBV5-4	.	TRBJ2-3	TGTGCCAGCAGCTTCCCAGGGCGGGTTGGAGATACGCAGTATTTT	CASSFPGRVGDTQYF
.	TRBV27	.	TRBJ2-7	TGTGCCAGCAGTCAAATGGCGAGCTCCTACGAGCAGTACTTC	CASSQMASSYEQYF
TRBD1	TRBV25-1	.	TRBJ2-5	TGTGCCAGCAGTGACCGGGACAGCCGAGAGACCCAGTACTTC	CASSDRDSRETQYF
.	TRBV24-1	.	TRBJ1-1	TGTGCCACCAGTGCGGCAGGTTTGAACACTGAAGCTTTCTTT	CATSAAGLNTEAFF
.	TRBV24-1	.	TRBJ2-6	TGTGCCACCAGTGACCCCACGCAGGGAGCCTCTTACTCTGGGGCCAACGTCCTGACTTTC	CATSDPTQGASYSGANVLTF
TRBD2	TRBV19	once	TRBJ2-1	TGTGCCAGTAGTATTCAATGGGGCGGGAGGTCCTACAATGAGCAGTTCTTC	CASSIQWGGRSYNEQFF
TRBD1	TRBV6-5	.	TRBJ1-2	TGTGCCAGCAGAACTGACAGGGAGTATGGCTACACCTTC	CASRTDREYGYTF
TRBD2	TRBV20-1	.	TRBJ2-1	TGCAGTGCTAAAGGTCTGCGGGAGGGATACAATGAGCAGTTCTTC	CSAKGLREGYNEQFF
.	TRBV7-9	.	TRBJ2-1	TGTGCCAGCAGCATAAGCGGAGGATCCTACAATGAGCAGTTCTTC	CASSISGGSYNEQFF
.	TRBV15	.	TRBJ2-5	TGTGCCACCAGCAGCTCACAGGGATTCGGTGAGACCCAGTACTTC	CATSSSQGFGETQYF
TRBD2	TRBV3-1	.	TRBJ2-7	TGTGCCAGCAGACTCAGCGGGGAACCCTACGAGCAGTACTTC	CASRLSGEPYEQYF
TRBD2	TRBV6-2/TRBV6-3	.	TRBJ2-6	TGTGCCAGCAGCACCTTTCCACCCGGGACTAGCTCCGTCCTGACTTTC	CASSTFPPGTSSVLTF
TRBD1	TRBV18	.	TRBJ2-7	TGTGCCAGCTCACCGTCGACAGGGCTGGGCTACGAGCAGTACTTC	CASSPSTGLGYEQYF
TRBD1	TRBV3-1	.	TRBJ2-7	TGTGCCAGCAGCTCAGGGGGCTTTGGAGAGCAGTACTTC	CASSSGGFGEQYF
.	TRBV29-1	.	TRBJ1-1	TGCAGCGCGTATGGACGTTTGAACACTGAAGCTTTCTTT	CSAYGRLNTEAFF
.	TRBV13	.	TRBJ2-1	TGTGCCAGCAGTCGGGACATTAGCTCCTACAATGAGCAGTTCTTC	CASSRDISSYNEQFF
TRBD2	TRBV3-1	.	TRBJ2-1	TGTGCCAGCAGTCGGACTAGCGGGAGCCCCCTCTACAATGAGCAGTTCTTC	CASSRTSGSPLYNEQFF
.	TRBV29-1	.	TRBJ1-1	TGCAGCGGGAGTTTGGCAGCCCGGAACACTGAAGCTTTCTTT	CSGSLAARNTEAFF
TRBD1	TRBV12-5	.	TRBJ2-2	TGTGCTAGTGGTACCGAGGGGGCCTACACCGGGGAGCTGTTTTTT	CASGTEGAYTGELFF
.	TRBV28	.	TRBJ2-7	TGTGCCAGCAGCTCCCCCGCGAAGGGGAGTCCTACGGAGCAGTACTTC	CASSSPAKGSPTEQYF
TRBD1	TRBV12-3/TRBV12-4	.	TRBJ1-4	TGTGCCAGCAGTTTCCGCGCAGGGGGGAATGAAAAACTGTTTTTT	CASSFRAGGNEKLFF
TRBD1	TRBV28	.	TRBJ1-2	TGTGCCAGCAGTTTGGGGGGACAGGGGATCTATGGCTACACCTTC	CASSLGGQGIYGYTF
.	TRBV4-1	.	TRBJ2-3	TGCGCCAGCAGCCAAGAAGATTATAGCACAGATACGCAGTATTTT	CASSQEDYSTDTQYF
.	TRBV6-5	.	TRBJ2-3	TGTGCCAGCAGTCGTGGTCTTACGCAGTATTTT	CASSRGLTQYF
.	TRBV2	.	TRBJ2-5	TGTGCCAGCACTTCGTCTAGGGGGAAAGAGACCCAGTACTTC	CASTSSRGKETQYF
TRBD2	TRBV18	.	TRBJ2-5	TGTGCCAGCTCCCTCGGTCCGTCGGGGGGGGAGACCCAGTACTTC	CASSLGPSGGETQYF
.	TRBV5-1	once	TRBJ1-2	TGCGCCAGCAGTCGGTTAGAACAGAACTATGGCTACACCTTC	CASSRLEQNYGYTF
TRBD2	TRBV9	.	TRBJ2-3	TGTGCCAGCAGCGAGGAGCCGGGGGGACTAGCACCTACAGATACGCAGTATTTT	CASSEEPGGLAPTDTQYF
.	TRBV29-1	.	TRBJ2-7	TGCAGCGTTGAAACGGACGCGGGGAGGGAGCAGTACTTC	CSVETDAGREQYF